This TCR beta chain was documented in a study of shared clonotypes between healthy human individuals. Study outcomes and limitations: Between a few donors, naive CD4 clonotypes were shared at a level of about 5%.

The length of the CDR3 is 15 residues. V was trimmed by 5 bases and J by 2 bases, leaving 15 bases between them. Germline lookup yields CDR1 MNHEY and CDR2 SMNVEV (reference sequence). This table comes from immunoSEQ multiplex PCR, and its TCRdb copy is limited to in-frame clones, with some not included. This repertoire shows more than 900,000 clones, 75% to 85% found once; its top ten account for 0.5% to 0.65%. This clone has more than one count but fewer than ten. Its cognate antigen is unknown. Sequenced input: memory CD4+ T cells from PBMCs. Stated subset: CD45RA-negative fraction. The rearrangement joins TRBV27 to TRBJ1-2; D gene ambiguous. This receptor was identified in a man between 18 and 29 years old in good health. Some clones in this sample may be carry-over from other donors' samples. CDR3 region: CASSISGSRNYGYTF. The CDR3 coding sequence is TGTGCCAGCAGTATTTCGGGCAGTCGGAACTATGGCTACACCTTC.